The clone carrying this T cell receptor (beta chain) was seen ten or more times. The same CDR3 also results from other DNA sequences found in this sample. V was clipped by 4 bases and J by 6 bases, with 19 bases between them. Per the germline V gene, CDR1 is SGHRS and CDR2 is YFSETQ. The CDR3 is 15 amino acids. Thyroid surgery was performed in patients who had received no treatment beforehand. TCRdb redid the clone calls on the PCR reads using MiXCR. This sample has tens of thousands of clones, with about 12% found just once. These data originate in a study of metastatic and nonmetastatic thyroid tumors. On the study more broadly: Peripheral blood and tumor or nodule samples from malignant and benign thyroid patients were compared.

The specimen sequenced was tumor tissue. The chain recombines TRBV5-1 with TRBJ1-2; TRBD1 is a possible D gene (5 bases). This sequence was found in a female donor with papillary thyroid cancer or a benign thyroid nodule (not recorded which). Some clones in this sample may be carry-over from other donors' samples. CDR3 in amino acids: CASSLALRDGDGYTF. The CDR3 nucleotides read TGCGCCAGCAGCCTGGCCTTAAGGGACGGCGATGGCTACACCTTC.